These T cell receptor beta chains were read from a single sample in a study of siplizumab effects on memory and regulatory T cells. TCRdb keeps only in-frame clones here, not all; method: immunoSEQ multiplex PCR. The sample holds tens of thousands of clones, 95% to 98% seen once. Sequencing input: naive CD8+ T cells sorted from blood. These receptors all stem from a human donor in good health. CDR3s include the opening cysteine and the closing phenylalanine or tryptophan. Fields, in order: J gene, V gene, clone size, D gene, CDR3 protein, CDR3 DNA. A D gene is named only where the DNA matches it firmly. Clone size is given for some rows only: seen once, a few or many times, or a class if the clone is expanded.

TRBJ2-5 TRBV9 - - CASSPSGGFQETQYF TGTGCCAGCAGCCCCTCTGGGGGTTTTCAAGAGACCCAGTACTTC
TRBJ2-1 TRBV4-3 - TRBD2 CASTNVLAEWNEQFF TGCGCCAGCACAAACGTCCTAGCGGAGTGGAATGAGCAGTTCTTC
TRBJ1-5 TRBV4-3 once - CASSQGFGQANQPQHF TGCGCCAGCAGCCAAGGCTTCGGGCAGGCCAATCAGCCCCAGCATTTT
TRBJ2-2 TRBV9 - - CASTRGPGELFF TGTGCCAGCACCAGAGGTCCCGGGGAGCTGTTTTTT
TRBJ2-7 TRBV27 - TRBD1 CASSSPGQGLGEQYF TGTGCCAGCAGTTCCCCGGGACAGGGGTTGGGTGAGCAGTACTTC
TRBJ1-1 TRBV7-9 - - CASSLNPTENTEAFF TGTGCCAGCAGCTTGAATCCCACTGAGAACACTGAAGCTTTCTTT
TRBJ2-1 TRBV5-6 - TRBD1 CASSGSDRGPSEQFF TGTGCCAGCAGTGGGTCGGACAGGGGGCCGAGTGAGCAGTTCTTC
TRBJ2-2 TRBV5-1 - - CASSFNTGELFF TGCGCCAGCAGCTTCAACACCGGGGAGCTGTTTTTT
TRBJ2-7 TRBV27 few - CASSPKAPLYEQYF TGTGCCAGCAGCCCTAAGGCGCCTCTCTACGAGCAGTACTTC
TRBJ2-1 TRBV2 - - CASRPSSWSEAYNEQFF TGTGCCAGCAGGCCCTCCTCCTGGAGCGAAGCGTACAATGAGCAGTTCTTC
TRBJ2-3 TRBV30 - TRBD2 CAWTSGTRDTQYF TGTGCCTGGACTAGCGGGACCCGGGATACGCAGTATTTT
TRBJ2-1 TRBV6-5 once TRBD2 CASSHSGGEQFF TGTGCCAGCAGTCACTCGGGGGGTGAGCAGTTCTTC
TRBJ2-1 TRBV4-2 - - CASSQEGAGDEQFF TGTGCCAGCAGCCAAGAAGGGGCCGGGGATGAGCAGTTCTTC
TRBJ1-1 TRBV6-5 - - CASSEGGVTEAFF TGTGCCAGCAGTGAGGGGGGTGTTACTGAAGCTTTCTTT
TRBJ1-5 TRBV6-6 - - CASSSDGYQPQHF TGTGCCAGCAGTTCGGACGGATATCAGCCCCAGCATTTT
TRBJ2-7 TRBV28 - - CASSEGSSYEQYF TGTGCCAGCAGTGAAGGGAGCTCCTACGAGCAGTACTTC
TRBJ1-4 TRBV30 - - CAWSRTGATNEKLFF TGTGCCTGGAGTAGGACCGGAGCAACTAATGAAAAACTGTTTTTT
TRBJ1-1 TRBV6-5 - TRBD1 CASSPTGHTEAFF TGTGCCAGCAGCCCGACAGGGCACACTGAAGCTTTCTTT
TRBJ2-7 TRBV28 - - CASSLRGGTGYEQYF TGTGCCAGCAGTTTAAGGGGCGGTACAGGCTACGAGCAGTACTTC
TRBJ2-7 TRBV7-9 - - CASSLGGGREQYF TGTGCCAGCAGCTTAGGGGGTGGGCGCGAGCAGTACTTC
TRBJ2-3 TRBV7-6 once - CASSSATDTQYF TGTGCCAGCAGCTCCGCCACAGATACGCAGTATTTT